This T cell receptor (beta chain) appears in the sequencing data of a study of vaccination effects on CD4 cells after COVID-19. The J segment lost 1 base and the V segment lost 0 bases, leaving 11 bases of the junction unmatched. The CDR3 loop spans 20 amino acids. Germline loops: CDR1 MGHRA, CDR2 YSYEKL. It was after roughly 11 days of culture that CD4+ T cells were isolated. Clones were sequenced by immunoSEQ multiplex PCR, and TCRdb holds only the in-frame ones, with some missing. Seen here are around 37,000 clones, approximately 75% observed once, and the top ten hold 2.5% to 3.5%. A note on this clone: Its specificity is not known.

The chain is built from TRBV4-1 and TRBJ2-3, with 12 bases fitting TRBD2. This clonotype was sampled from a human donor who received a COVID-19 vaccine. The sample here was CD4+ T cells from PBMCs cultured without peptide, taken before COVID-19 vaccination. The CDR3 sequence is CASSQDVWTSGTEGTDTQYF. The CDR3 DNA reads TGCGCCAGCAGCCAAGATGTGTGGACTAGCGGGACGGAAGGCACAGATACGCAGTATTTT.